This T cell receptor (beta chain) was found in a study of CD8 T cells in Susac syndrome. Study summary: Within the sequenced Susac syndrome patient group, about six exhibited active disease and eight were in remission. When blood was drawn, patients with Susac syndrome were on intravenous immunoglobulin alone, on corticosteroids, or therapy-naive. Study observations and caveats: In Susac syndrome, the CD4+ T cell repertoires did not show clonal expansion.

From blood CD8+ and CD4+ T cells, TCR beta sequences were generated. Reverse transcription of roughly 0.5 to 1 ug RNA was performed with random hexamers. Using its own MiXCR run on the immunoSEQ multiplex PCR reads, TCRdb lists one record per CDR3 protein. This sample has 240,000 or so distinct CDR3 sequences; 90% to 96% occur once, and the top ten carry under 0.12%. As to this clonotype: The antigen is undetermined. Relative to the germline gene, one junction end is altered; a read error may explain this.

The specimen sequenced was CD4+ T cells from PBMCs. The receptor was derived from a human donor with Susac syndrome.

In DNA form, the CDR3 reads TGCAGTGCTAGAGAATCCACCAGGGAGCTGTTTTTT. Protein: CSARESTRELFF. This chain joins TRBV20-1 and TRBJ2-2; D is unresolved. CDR1 and CDR2 (germline): DFQATT, SNEGSKA (reference sequence). CDR3 size: 12 residues.